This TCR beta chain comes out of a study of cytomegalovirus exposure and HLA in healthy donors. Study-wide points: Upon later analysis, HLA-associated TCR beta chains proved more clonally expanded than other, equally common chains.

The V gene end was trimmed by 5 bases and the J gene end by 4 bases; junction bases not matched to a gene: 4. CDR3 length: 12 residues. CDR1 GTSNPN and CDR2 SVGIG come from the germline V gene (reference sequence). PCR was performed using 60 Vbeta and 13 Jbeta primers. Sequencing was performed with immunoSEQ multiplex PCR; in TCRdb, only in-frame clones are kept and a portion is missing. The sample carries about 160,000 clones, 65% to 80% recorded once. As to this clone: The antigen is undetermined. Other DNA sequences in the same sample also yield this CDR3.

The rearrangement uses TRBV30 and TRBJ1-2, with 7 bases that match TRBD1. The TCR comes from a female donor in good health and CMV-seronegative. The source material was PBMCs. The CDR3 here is CAWETGSYGYTF. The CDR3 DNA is TGTGCCTGGGAGACAGGGAGCTATGGCTACACCTTC. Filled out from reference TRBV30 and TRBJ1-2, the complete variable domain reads SQTIHQWPATLVQPVGSPLSLECTVEGTSNPNLYWYRQAAGRGLQLLFYSVGIGQISSEVPQNLSASRPQDRQFILSSKKLLLSDSGFYLCAWETGSYGYTFGSGTRLTVV.